The 32 T cell receptor beta chains listed next were all sequenced from one sample in a study of graft-versus-host responses after intestinal transplantation. Their specific antigens are unknown. Profiled with immunoSEQ multiplex PCR; TCRdb holds only in-frame clones, not every one. The profile covers approximately 90,000 clones, with roughly 80% appearing a single time and approximately 0.84% taken by the ten largest. The sample was unstimulated CD4+ T cells sorted from spleen or lymph node cells, taken before intestinal transplant. The receptors come from a human donor who received an intestinal transplant.

This chain connects TRBV28 to TRBJ1-5; unclear D gene. V lost 5 bases, J lost 2 bases, and 10 bases lay in between. The V gene's germline CDR1 is MDHEN and CDR2 SYDVKM. The CDR3 is 14 residues long. CDR3 in DNA: TGTGCCAGCAGTGAGTTCTCGGGCAATCAGCCCCAGCATTTT. This codes for CASSEFSGNQPQHF. Full variable domain (outside the CDR3, taken from reference TRBV28 and TRBJ1-5): DVKVTQSSRYLVKRTGEKVFLECVQDMDHENMFWYRQDPGLGLRLIYFSYDVKMKEKGDIPEGYSVSREKKERFSLILESASTNQTSMYLCASSEFSGNQPQHFGDGTRLSIL.

The chain employs TRBV6-5 and TRBJ2-3; tentatively, D is TRBD2 (7 bases). Trimming took 3 bases from V and 3 from J, leaving 13 bases between them. CDR3 length: 15 residues. The germline gives CDR1 MNHEY, CDR2 SVGAGI. This chain's CDR3 is CASSYRGGITDTQYF. As DNA, the CDR3 is TGTGCCAGCAGTTATCGCGGGGGCATTACAGATACGCAGTATTTT.

The genes are TRBV29-1 and TRBJ2-5, with D hard to call. The germline V gene has CDR1 SQVTM and CDR2 ANQGSEA. The CDR3 is 11 amino acids. The V end lost 8 bases, the J end lost 6 bases, and 13 bases lay between the germline ends. The CDR3 sequence: CSSTESQTQYF. CDR3 nucleotides: TGCAGCTCGACGGAGAGTCAGACCCAGTACTTC.

A few counts support this clone. The J gene is TRBJ2-7, the V gene TRBV5-6; the D gene is possibly TRBD1 (6 bases). The CDR3 spans 14 residues. The germline CDR1 and CDR2 sequences are SGHDT and YYEEEE. The ends were cut back, 3 bases at V and 1 base at J, with 11 bases in the middle. CDR3 residues: CASSSLQGSYEQYF. In DNA form, the CDR3 reads TGTGCCAGCAGCTCACTACAGGGTTCCTACGAGCAGTACTTC.

V and J are TRBV6-5 and TRBJ2-2; 8 bases map to TRBD1. This CDR3 region has 16 residues. Unmatched junction bases numbered 4, after V lost 0 bases and J lost 4 bases. Germline assignment: CDR1 MNHEY and CDR2 SVGAGI. The CDR3 sequence is CASSYSVTGGTGELFF. CDR3 coding DNA: TGTGCCAGCAGTTACTCGGTCACAGGGGGCACCGGGGAGCTGTTTTTT.

The chain links TRBV5-1 to TRBJ2-7, with 8 bases identical to TRBD1. J gave up 5 bases and V 4 bases, and 8 bases lay outside the gene matches. The CDR3 is made up of 14 amino acids. CDR1 and CDR2 (germline): SGHRS, YFSETQ. Here the CDR3 DNA reads TGCGCCAGCAGCCTCCGACAGGGGATAAACGAGCAGTACTTC. Its translation is CASSLRQGINEQYF.

The chain employs TRBV5-1 and TRBJ2-5, with 8 bases aligning to TRBD1. In germline, CDR1 is SGHRS, CDR2 YFSETQ. Germline trimming cut 2 bases from V and 1 base from J; bases unmatched to any gene: 1. The CDR3 runs to 14 residues. CDR3 in amino acids: CASSFTGGQETQYF. The CDR3 DNA reads as TGCGCCAGCAGCTTTACAGGGGGCCAAGAGACCCAGTACTTC.

The chain joins TRBV5-4 to TRBJ1-5; the match to TRBD1 covers 8 bases. Germline V lookup: CDR1 SGHNT, CDR2 YYREEE (reference sequence). This CDR3 has 13 residues. J gave up 13 bases and V 0 bases, and 6 bases lay outside the gene matches. The CDR3 is CASSLGGQGRQHF. The DNA of the CDR3 is TGTGCCAGCAGCTTGGGTGGACAGGGCCGACAGCATTTT.

This clone was detected once. The chain has TRBV5-1 and TRBJ1-6; no firm D call. Germline V gene lookup returns CDR1 SGHRS and CDR2 YFSETQ. This CDR3 is 16 amino acids long. V lost 0 bases to trimming and J lost 0 bases, with 7 bases between them. CDR3 nucleotide sequence: TGCGCCAGCAGCTTGGGCAGTACCTCCTATAATTCACCCCTCCACTTT. Translation gives CASSLGSTSYNSPLHF.

This clone was seen just once. The chain joins TRBV30 to TRBJ2-7, with 9 bases fitting TRBD1. The CDR3 spans 14 residues. From germline, CDR1 is GTSNPN and CDR2 SVGIG (reference sequence). The J segment lost 4 bases and the V segment lost 1 base, leaving 5 bases of the junction unmatched. DNA for the CDR3: TGTGCCTGGAGTGCGACAGGGGGGGCATACGAGCAGTACTTC. Encoded protein: CAWSATGGAYEQYF.

The chain links TRBV29-1 to TRBJ1-2; weak D call: TRBD1 (5 bases). Trimming left V 1 base short and J 6 bases short, with 9 bases between. The CDR3 spans 12 residues. Germline values: CDR1 SQVTM, CDR2 ANQGSEA. The CDR3 DNA sequence: TGCAGCGTTGAAGGGACATTAGATGGCTACACCTTC. As protein: CSVEGTLDGYTF.

This clone was counted between two and nine times. The chain is built from TRBV4-2 and TRBJ2-3; possible D gene TRBD2, 5 bases. Per germline, CDR1 LGHNA and CDR2 YNFKEQ. Trimming removed 4 bases from V and 4 bases from J, with 15 bases in between. The CDR3 runs 15 residues. The CDR3 bases are TGTGCCAGCAGCCGAGACGAGGGAAAGGCAGATACGCAGTATTTT. Translating gives CASSRDEGKADTQYF.

CDR3 nucleotides: TGTGCCAGTAGGGGTTGGTGGGGGGGCAAGGAGACCCAGTACTTC. Amino acid sequence: CASRGWWGGKETQYF. J is TRBJ2-5 and V is TRBV19, with a weak D call TRBD2 (7 bases). This CDR3 region has 15 residues. Deletions cut 6 bases from V and 5 bases from J, with 19 bases between. The germline CDR1 and CDR2 sequences are LNHDA and SQIVND (reference sequence).

This clone came up a few times. The chain combines TRBV7-8 with TRBJ2-5; TRBD1 is a possible D gene (5 bases). The CDR3 consists of 14 residues. Trimming left V 3 bases short and J 0 bases short, with 8 bases between. CDR1 is SGHVS and CDR2 is FQNEAQ in the germline V gene. Here the CDR3 reads CASSFDRDQETQYF. CDR3 DNA sequence: TGTGCCAGCAGCTTTGACAGAGACCAAGAGACCCAGTACTTC.

The gene calls are TRBV5-1 and TRBJ1-1, with unresolved D. The germline V and J ends were trimmed by 4 bases and 3 bases, with 10 bases remaining between them. Per the germline V gene, CDR1 is SGHRS and CDR2 is YFSETQ. There are 13 residues in the CDR3. The CDR3 nucleotides are TGCGCCAGCAGCCCTACGGTTGACACTGAAGCTTTCTTT. Translated: CASSPTVDTEAFF.

The V gene is TRBV5-1, the J gene TRBJ1-3, with 10 bases matching TRBD1. The CDR3 totals 16 residues. The germline V gene has CDR1 SGHRS and CDR2 YFSETQ. V lost 0 bases, J lost 2 bases, and 2 bases stayed unmatched. CDR3: CASSLEGTGAGNTIYF. The CDR3 DNA reads as TGCGCCAGCAGCTTGGAAGGGACAGGGGCTGGAAACACCATATATTTT.

The J gene is TRBJ2-1, the V gene TRBV5-6, with a possible D match to TRBD1 (6 bases). This CDR3 has 16 residues. Germline CDR1 reads SGHDT; CDR2 reads YYEEEE. The V end was cut by 0 bases, the J end by 5 bases, with 15 bases between. The CDR3 DNA follows: TGTGCCAGCAGCTTGGAAGATGGCAGGGGTCACAATGAGCAGTTCTTC. The encoded protein is CASSLEDGRGHNEQFF.

This clone occurred a few times. The genes are TRBV14 and TRBJ2-7, with 8 bases fitting TRBD1. With 2 bases clipped from V and 0 bases from J, the junction kept 6 bases outside the gene matches. Per germline, CDR1 SGHDN and CDR2 FVKESK. The CDR3 covers 16 residues. For the CDR3, the DNA is TGTGCCAGCAGCCAACGTCCAGGACAGGGCTCCTACGAGCAGTACTTC. Its protein is CASSQRPGQGSYEQYF.

This chain uses TRBV28 with TRBJ1-4; D not resolved. The CDR3 covers 11 residues. The V gene lost 5 bases and the J gene lost 16 bases, with 14 bases spanning the gap. Germline V gene sequence: CDR1 MDHEN, CDR2 SYDVKM. The CDR3 bases are TGTGCCAGCAGTGATCTCTCCGGGAAGTTTTTT. It codes for CASSDLSGKFF.

The chain combines TRBV2 with TRBJ2-7; TRBD2 might be the D (5 bases). This CDR3 is 16 amino acids long. Looked up from germline, CDR1 is SNHLY and CDR2 is FYNNEI. The V and J ends lost 6 bases and 0 bases respectively, with 18 bases between them. The DNA for the CDR3 is TGTGCCAGCAGAGCGGACCTCTCGACCAGCTCCTACGAGCAGTACTTC. Translating gives CASRADLSTSSYEQYF.

V usage is TRBV6-1 and J usage is TRBJ1-1; 9 bases are shared with TRBD1. Germline loops: CDR1 MNHNS, CDR2 SASEGT. CDR3 size: 15 residues. With 6 bases clipped from V and 2 bases from J, the junction kept 7 bases outside the gene matches. The CDR3 reads CASSATGGRNTEAFF. The CDR3, as DNA: TGTGCCAGCAGCGCAACAGGGGGCCGAAACACTGAAGCTTTCTTT.

The chain links TRBV10-1 to TRBJ2-5, with 7 bases lining up with TRBD1. V lost 0 bases, J lost 5 bases, and 12 bases stayed unmatched. The CDR3 is made up of 17 amino acids. Germline V gene sequence: CDR1 WNHNN, CDR2 SYGVQD (reference sequence). The CDR3 loop is CASSESTGTVSRETQYF. Written as DNA, the CDR3 is TGCGCCAGCAGTGAGTCCACCGGGACAGTTTCCAGGGAGACCCAGTACTTC.

This chain connects TRBV9 to TRBJ2-2; D is undetermined. This CDR3 contains 14 residues. The germline V gene encodes CDR1 SGDLS and CDR2 YYNGEE. V lost 0 bases, J lost 3 bases, and 6 bases lay in between. CDR3 DNA sequence: TGTGCCAGCAGCGTAGGTCCAGACACCGGGGAGCTGTTTTTT. As protein: CASSVGPDTGELFF.

This chain joins TRBV15 and TRBJ2-5; TRBD1 matches at 11 bases. CDR1 and CDR2 (germline): LNHNV, YYDKDF (reference sequence). V shed 5 bases, J shed 5 bases, and the junction held 13 bases outside the gene matches. This CDR3 comprises 17 residues. CDR3 region: CATSALRTGGYVETQYF. The CDR3 DNA sequence: TGTGCCACCAGCGCCTTACGGACAGGGGGCTACGTGGAGACCCAGTACTTC.

The gene calls are TRBV6-1 and TRBJ1-4; no clear D gene. Germline V gene sequence: CDR1 MNHNS, CDR2 SASEGT. This CDR3 comprises 11 residues. Trimming left V 2 bases short and J 8 bases short, with 3 bases between. As DNA, the CDR3 is TGTGCCAGCAGTGAACTGGAAAAACTGTTTTTT. Translated: CASSELEKLFF.

This clone was detected only a few times. CDR3: CASSLDAGRAVDEQYF. The CDR3 bases are TGTGCCAGCAGCTTAGATGCCGGGAGGGCCGTCGACGAGCAGTACTTC. The chain couples TRBV7-9 to TRBJ2-7; 8 nucleotides match TRBD2. The germline V gene encodes CDR1 SEHNR and CDR2 FQNEAQ (reference sequence). The ends lost 1 base at V and 5 bases at J; junction bases unmatched: 10. The CDR3 covers 16 residues.

The chain is built from TRBV28 and TRBJ2-7; D is possibly TRBD2 (6 bases). This CDR3 contains 16 residues. Between the trimmed V and J ends, which lost 7 bases and 2 bases, there was a span of 21 bases. Germline V gene data show CDR1 as MDHEN and CDR2 as SYDVKM. The CDR3 sequence is CASTSRGTEPAYEQYF. DNA of the CDR3: TGTGCCAGCACCTCGCGGGGTACGGAACCAGCCTACGAGCAGTACTTC.

In its sample, this clone was seen once. The chain is built from TRBV6-5 and TRBJ1-1; 7 bases are a match to TRBD1. CDR3 length: 15 residues. V lost 6 bases and J lost 1; bases outside the gene matches: 8. Germline lookup yields CDR1 MNHEY and CDR2 SVGAGI. The CDR3, as DNA: TGTGCCAGCAGCTTAGGACAGGCCGGGAACACTGAAGCTTTCTTT. Residues: CASSLGQAGNTEAFF.

The chain is built from TRBV6-1 and TRBJ2-3; TRBD1 agrees at 9 bases. The CDR3 spans 13 residues. J lost 6 bases, V lost 6 bases, and 4 bases had no gene match. Germline lookup yields CDR1 MNHNS and CDR2 SASEGT. The CDR3: CASSPDRGDTQYF. DNA of the CDR3: TGTGCCAGCAGCCCCGACAGGGGGGATACGCAGTATTTT.

The sample holds a few counts of this clone. The chain links TRBV5-6 to TRBJ2-1; 9 nucleotides align to TRBD1. The CDR3 consists of 16 residues. V lost 3 bases, J lost 4 bases, and 8 bases stayed unmatched. Germline loops: CDR1 SGHDT, CDR2 YYEEEE. For the CDR3, the DNA is TGTGCCAGCAGCTCCGGGGGACAGGGCGGATACAATGAGCAGTTCTTC. It encodes CASSSGGQGGYNEQFF.

This clone was seen more than once but under ten times. The chain combines TRBV4-2 with TRBJ1-2; D gene unclear. The V gene lost 1 base and the J gene lost 4 bases, with 10 bases spanning the gap. The CDR3 sequence is 14 residues long. Germline values: CDR1 LGHNA, CDR2 YNFKEQ. CDR3 sequence (DNA): TGTGCCAGCAGCCAAGTTATGGTCAGCTATGGCTACACCTTC. Translation: CASSQVMVSYGYTF.

The gene calls are TRBV5-1 and TRBJ2-7; TRBD2 agrees at 7 bases. V was pared by 4 bases and J by 7 bases, with 14 bases of the junction left unmatched. CDR1 and CDR2 from the germline V gene are SGHRS and YFSETQ. This CDR3 is built from 15 residues. DNA of the CDR3: TGCGCCAGCAGCCCGGAGTGGACTAGTGGGGGGGAGCAGTACTTC. As protein: CASSPEWTSGGEQYF.